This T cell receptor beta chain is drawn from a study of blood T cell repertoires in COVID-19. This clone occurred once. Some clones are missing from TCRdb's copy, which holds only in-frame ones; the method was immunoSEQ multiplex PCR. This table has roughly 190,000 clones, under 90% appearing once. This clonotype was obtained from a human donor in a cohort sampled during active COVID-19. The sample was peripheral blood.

The CDR3 sequence is CASSLSRTDTQYF. In DNA, the CDR3 is TGTGCCAGCAGCTTAAGCCGCACAGATACGCAGTATTTT. The V gene is TRBV11-3, the J gene TRBJ2-3, with D hard to call. With 2 bases removed from V and 1 base from J, the gap between germline ends came to 4 bases. CDR3 length equals 13 residues. Per germline, CDR1 SGHNT and CDR2 YENEEA.